This is a list of T cell receptor beta chains from one sample in a study of T-cell reconstitution after alpha-beta-depleted transplantation in children. TCRdb re-analysed the PCR reads in MiXCR, keeping a single row per CDR3 protein. The repertoire holds approximately 340,000 distinct CDR3 sequences, with over 9% as singletons. This material consisted of PBMCs from the stem cell graft donor, taken from the stem cell graft. The receptors shown here come from a human donor who donated a stem cell graft to a child with acute lymphoblastic leukemia. Both conserved end residues are trimmed from each CDR3.

J gene: TRBJ1-6; V gene: TRBV20-1; CDR3 protein: SARGKTGINSPLH
J gene: TRBJ1-1; V gene: TRBV7-6; CDR3 protein: ASSSRVSEAF
J gene: TRBJ2-2; V gene: TRBV20-1; CDR3 protein: SASTSGNTGELF
J gene: TRBJ2-1; V gene: TRBV4-2; CDR3 protein: ASSQDAGLANEQF
J gene: TRBJ2-1; V gene: TRBV19; CDR3 protein: ASSFDRDPYNEQF
J gene: TRBJ2-3; V gene: TRBV12-3/TRBV12-4; CDR3 protein: ASRGKGRHTDTQY
J gene: TRBJ1-5; V gene: TRBV4-1; CDR3 protein: ASSQGVARGNQPQH
J gene: TRBJ2-3; V gene: TRBV18; CDR3 protein: ASSRTGRSTDTQY
J gene: TRBJ2-1; V gene: TRBV29-1; CDR3 protein: SVDHHGARLNEQF
J gene: TRBJ1-6; V gene: TRBV7-3; CDR3 protein: ASSTRTDSPLH
J gene: TRBJ1-4; V gene: TRBV20-1; CDR3 protein: SASPPRGEKLF
J gene: TRBJ2-1; V gene: TRBV10-3; CDR3 protein: AISEEGLADPAYNEQF
J gene: TRBJ2-5; V gene: TRBV7-2; CDR3 protein: ASSLRGLEETQY
J gene: TRBJ2-7; V gene: TRBV6-2/TRBV6-3; CDR3 protein: ASRASGGSHEQY
J gene: TRBJ1-5; V gene: TRBV29-1; CDR3 protein: SPERGTGCSNQPQH
J gene: TRBJ1-4; V gene: TRBV5-1; CDR3 protein: ASSLGQLEKLF
J gene: TRBJ2-7; V gene: TRBV5-5; CDR3 protein: ASSVAGKGRSYEQY
J gene: TRBJ2-7; V gene: TRBV5-1; CDR3 protein: ASSLVGEILDEQY
J gene: TRBJ2-3; V gene: TRBV29-1; CDR3 protein: SVEDPRALVTQY
J gene: TRBJ2-1; V gene: TRBV2; CDR3 protein: ASSEALGASGAVTSSYNEQF
J gene: TRBJ2-2; V gene: TRBV6-2/TRBV6-3; CDR3 protein: ASSYFSRETGELF
J gene: TRBJ1-2; V gene: TRBV28; CDR3 protein: ASSNLPGSYGYT
J gene: TRBJ2-7; V gene: TRBV7-9; CDR3 protein: ASSSRGGSGIGGSYEQY
J gene: TRBJ1-6; V gene: TRBV4-1; CDR3 protein: ASSLDRGSSPLH
J gene: TRBJ2-1; V gene: TRBV10-3; CDR3 protein: AIRAGGTYNEQF
J gene: TRBJ1-2; V gene: TRBV12-3/TRBV12-4; CDR3 protein: ASSSRDGANYGYT
J gene: TRBJ2-1; V gene: TRBV4-1; CDR3 protein: ASSQDPSGLLQLNISYNEQF